The 31 T cell receptor beta chains below all came from one sample that was sequenced in a study of T cells in localized non-small cell lung cancer. Only in-frame clones appear in the TCRdb table, and some are missing; sequencing was by immunoSEQ multiplex PCR. Here the sample spans about 3,400 clones, less than 65% being singletons. Sequencing used lymph node tissue, obtained before any cancer treatment. All receptors derive from a woman between 18 and 50 years old with stage I lung adenocarcinoma.

The chain uses TRBV6-9 and TRBJ2-2, with D possibly being TRBD2 (6 bases). Trimming pared 5 bases from V and 1 base from J, leaving 14 bases between. CDR3 length: 16 amino acids. CDR1 and CDR2 (germline): MNHGY, SVAAGI. The DNA of the CDR3 is TGTGCCAGCAGTGCTTATTATAGCGGGAACACCGGGGAGCTGTTTTTT. Encoded protein: CASSAYYSGNTGELFF.

This chain connects TRBV30 to TRBJ2-5; either TRBD1 or TRBD2 may supply D (5 bases each). Germline CDR1 GTSNPN, CDR2 SVGIG (reference sequence). The CDR3 extends over 12 amino acids. Trimming pared 5 bases from V and 2 bases from J, leaving 9 bases between. CDR3 DNA sequence: TGTGCCTGGGATGGGACGCAAGAGACCCAGTACTTC. It yields the protein CAWDGTQETQYF.

This clone was detected a few times. J is TRBJ2-5 and V is TRBV30; TRBD1 matches 7 bases. The ends lost 2 bases at V and 2 bases at J; junction bases unmatched: 2. The CDR3 extends over 13 amino acids. Germline V gene lookup returns CDR1 GTSNPN and CDR2 SVGIG (reference sequence). In DNA form, the CDR3 reads TGTGCCTGGAGTCGGGGACAGCAAGAGACCCAGTACTTC. This encodes CAWSRGQQETQYF.

This clone is a singleton in its sample. The V gene is TRBV30, the J gene TRBJ2-1; D may be TRBD2 (6 bases). V lost 2 bases and J 4 bases, leaving 24 bases between the germline ends. The V gene's germline CDR1 is GTSNPN and CDR2 SVGIG (reference sequence). The CDR3 covers 18 residues. In DNA, the CDR3 is TGTGCCTGGAGTTTACGGACGTCGGGACTCAATGGTTACAATGAGCAGTTCTTC. This codes for CAWSLRTSGLNGYNEQFF.

CDR3 residues: CAIRGVGTEAFF. The CDR3, as DNA: TGTGCCATCAGGGGAGTGGGGACTGAAGCTTTCTTT. The J gene is TRBJ1-1, the V gene TRBV6-8; weak D call: TRBD1 (6 bases). Germline assignment: CDR1 MNHGY and CDR2 SAAAGT. The V end was cut by 10 bases, the J end by 5 bases, with 14 bases between. CDR3 length equals 12 residues.

This rearrangement joins TRBV18 to TRBJ2-5; D not resolved. Germline CDR1 is KGHSH and CDR2 is LQKENI. CDR3 length equals 15 residues. V was clipped by 2 bases and J by 2 bases, with 12 bases between them. This chain's CDR3 is CASSPTRQLQETQYF. The CDR3 DNA is TGTGCCAGCTCACCAACCAGGCAGCTACAAGAGACCCAGTACTTC.

The rearrangement uses TRBV18 and TRBJ2-1; D is ambiguous. The V gene's germline CDR1 is KGHSH and CDR2 LQKENI. CDR3 length: 12 amino acids. The germline V and J ends were trimmed by 4 bases and 9 bases, with 10 bases remaining between them. The CDR3 loop reads CASSRPSPEQFF. The CDR3 DNA reads as TGTGCCAGCTCACGACCGTCCCCTGAGCAGTTCTTC.

The chain is built from TRBV19 and TRBJ2-7, with D perhaps TRBD1 (6 bases). Germline loops: CDR1 LNHDA, CDR2 SQIVND (reference sequence). V shed 3 bases and J shed 0 bases, with 9 bases lying between them. The CDR3 is 14 residues long. The CDR3 region has the DNA TGTGCCAGTAGTATTGGGGGCTACTCCTACGAGCAGTACTTC. This gives the protein CASSIGGYSYEQYF.

This clone appeared a single time. The CDR3 bases are TGTGCCAGTAGTAGCTTGACAGGGAACACTGAAGCTTTCTTT. Residues: CASSSLTGNTEAFF. The chain couples TRBV19 to TRBJ1-1; D is perhaps TRBD1 (6 bases). Trimming cost V 4 bases and J 1 base, with 10 bases left between them. This CDR3 is built from 14 residues. Germline CDR1 reads LNHDA; CDR2 reads SQIVND (reference sequence).

This clone was picked up a small number of times. The gene calls are TRBV6-8 and TRBJ2-7; D might be TRBD1 or TRBD2, each matching 5 bases. Trimming shortened V by 5 bases and J by 3 bases, and 11 bases separated the two germline ends. The CDR3 has 13 amino acids. From germline, CDR1 is MNHGY and CDR2 SAAAGT. The CDR3 nucleotides read TGTGCCAGCAGTCGGGACGGACACTACGAGCAGTACTTC. Translated, it gives CASSRDGHYEQYF.

J is TRBJ2-2 and V is TRBV19, with TRBD2 as a possible D gene (6 bases). The V gene's germline CDR1 is LNHDA and CDR2 SQIVND (reference sequence). The CDR3 consists of 14 residues. V lost 4 bases, J lost 5 bases, and 11 bases lay in between. The CDR3 DNA follows: TGTGCCAGTAGTAATGAACTAGCTACCGGGGAGCTGTTTTTT. This encodes CASSNELATGELFF.

V and J are TRBV18 and TRBJ1-1; D is ambiguous. Germline CDR1 and CDR2: KGHSH and LQKENI. The CDR3 contains 15 residues. Trimming took 2 bases from V and 1 from J, leaving 11 bases between them. CDR3 nucleotide sequence: TGTGCCAGCTCACCAATCGACGGATCGAACACTGAAGCTTTCTTT. It codes for CASSPIDGSNTEAFF.

The chain employs TRBV29-1 and TRBJ2-7; TRBD2 agrees at 9 bases. The CDR3 covers 15 residues. In germline, CDR1 is SQVTM, CDR2 ANQGSEA. The trim removed 3 bases at V and 3 bases at J, leaving 9 bases unmatched. This chain's CDR3 is CSVELYEREVYEQYF. The CDR3 nucleotides read TGCAGCGTTGAGTTATATGAGCGGGAGGTCTACGAGCAGTACTTC.

The V call is TRBV30, the J call TRBJ2-1; possible D gene TRBD2, 6 bases. V was trimmed by 5 bases and J by 0 bases, leaving 14 bases between them. Germline values: CDR1 GTSNPN, CDR2 SVGIG (reference sequence). The CDR3 sequence is 15 residues long. The CDR3, as DNA: TGTGCCTGGGTTCCGGGACTTAGCTCCTACAATGAGCAGTTCTTC. Protein sequence: CAWVPGLSSYNEQFF. Full variable domain (outside the CDR3, taken from reference TRBV30 and TRBJ2-1): SQTIHQWPATLVQPVGSPLSLECTVEGTSNPNLYWYRQAAGRGLQLLFYSVGIGQISSEVPQNLSASRPQDRQFILSSKKLLLSDSGFYLCAWVPGLSSYNEQFFGPGTRLTVL.

This clone was observed a handful of times. This chain joins TRBV9 and TRBJ2-2; D is undetermined. Germline V lookup: CDR1 SGDLS, CDR2 YYNGEE. This CDR3 has 13 amino acids. Trimming took 0 bases from V and 5 from J, leaving 5 bases between them. As DNA, the CDR3 is TGTGCCAGCAGCGTAGCGTGGACCGGGGAGCTGTTTTTT. It encodes CASSVAWTGELFF. The full variable domain, its missing parts supplied by reference TRBV9 and TRBJ2-2, is DSGVTQTPKHLITATGQRVTLRCSPRSGDLSVYWYQQSLDQGLQFLIQYYNGEERAKGNILERFSAQQFPDLHSELNLSSLELGDSALYFCASSVAWTGELFFGEGSRLTVL.

This clone was seen a handful of times. The V gene is TRBV6-8, the J gene TRBJ1-5; 8 bases are shared with TRBD1. Trimming took 6 bases from V and 2 from J; bases not matched to a gene: 0. The CDR3 is 13 residues long. Germline V CDR1 and CDR2: MNHGY, SAAAGT. The CDR3, as DNA: TGTGCCAGCAGGGACAGGGGCAATCAGCCCCAGCATTTT. Residues: CASRDRGNQPQHF.

The chain combines TRBV25-1 with TRBJ2-3, with TRBD1 identical over 9 bases. The V gene's germline CDR1 is MGHDK and CDR2 SYGVNS. V was pared by 4 bases and J by 6 bases, with 5 bases of the junction left unmatched. This CDR3 spans 14 amino acids. CDR3 protein: CASSATGGTDTQYF. The CDR3 DNA reads as TGTGCCAGCAGTGCGACAGGGGGTACCGATACGCAGTATTTT.

This chain links TRBV19 with TRBJ1-5; D remains ambiguous. The CDR3 is made up of 13 amino acids. Looked up from germline, CDR1 is LNHDA and CDR2 is SQIVND (reference sequence). V lost 1 base and J lost 3, with 4 bases in between. The CDR3 nucleotides are TGTGCCAGTAGTATAGGGTACAATCAGCCCCAGCATTTT. Translated: CASSIGYNQPQHF.

The V call is TRBV1, the J call TRBJ2-2; the table's D gene call, TRBD2, was not cross checked with the DNA. TRBV1 is deemed a pseudogene. The CDR3 is 17 amino acids. The CDR3 region has the DNA TGCGCCAGCAGCCTCCCGGGACTAGCGGGAGTGCCCGGGGAGCTGTTTTTT. It is translated as CASSLPGLAGVPGELFF.

The V gene is TRBV5-1, the J gene TRBJ2-7; D is perhaps TRBD1 (6 bases). The V gene lost 1 base and the J gene lost 0 bases, with 8 bases spanning the gap. Germline CDR1 and CDR2: SGHRS and YFSETQ. The CDR3 sequence is 14 residues long. The CDR3 region has the DNA TGCGCCAGCAGCTTGAGGGGGACCTCCTACGAGCAGTACTTC. Its protein is CASSLRGTSYEQYF. The whole variable domain, filled in from reference TRBV5-1 and TRBJ2-7, reads KAGVTQTPRYLIKTRGQQVTLSCSPISGHRSVSWYQQTPGQGLQFLFEYFSETQRNKGNFPGRFSGRQFSNSRSEMNVSTLELGDSALYLCASSLRGTSYEQYFGPGTRLTVT.

The chain couples TRBV15 to TRBJ2-3; 14 nucleotides align to TRBD2. This CDR3 spans 18 amino acids. V lost 4 bases to trimming and J lost 9 bases; unmatched junction nucleotides: 15. The V gene's germline CDR1 is LNHNV and CDR2 YYDKDF (reference sequence). CDR3 DNA: TGTGCCACCAGCATCCCCGGACTAGCGGGAGGCCCGGCCCTCACGCAGTATTTT. Its protein is CATSIPGLAGGPALTQYF.

This clone was seen a handful of times. The V gene is TRBV2, the J gene TRBJ1-1, with TRBD1 matching over 7 bases. This CDR3 spans 14 amino acids. V lost 9 bases to trimming and J lost 0 bases; unmatched junction nucleotides: 7. CDR1 SNHLY and CDR2 FYNNEI come from the germline V gene. Here the CDR3 DNA reads TGTGCCAGTAGGGACAGTAGCTTGAACACTGAAGCTTTCTTT. Its translation is CASRDSSLNTEAFF.

This clone has just a few counts. The rearrangement uses TRBV18 and TRBJ1-1, with 7 bases fitting TRBD1. Germline assignment: CDR1 KGHSH and CDR2 LQKENI. The CDR3 has 14 amino acids. V was pared by 5 bases and J by 7 bases, with 10 bases of the junction left unmatched. The CDR3 DNA sequence: TGTGCCAGCTCATCAGGTGACAGGGATGGTGAAGCTTTCTTT. This gives the protein CASSSGDRDGEAFF.

The chain links TRBV18 to TRBJ2-1, with D hard to call. Trimming pared 4 bases from V and 0 bases from J, leaving 10 bases between. Germline CDR1 and CDR2: KGHSH and LQKENI. This CDR3 contains 15 residues. CDR3 amino acids: CASSQDPTSYNEQFF. The CDR3 DNA reads TGTGCCAGCTCACAGGACCCTACCTCCTACAATGAGCAGTTCTTC.

In its sample, this clone was seen a few times. The rearrangement joins TRBV6-8 to TRBJ1-4; possible D gene TRBD1, 5 bases. Trimming removed 6 bases from V and 4 bases from J, with 15 bases in between. CDR3 size: 15 residues. CDR1 is MNHGY, CDR2 SAAAGT, per germline. Here the CDR3 DNA reads TGTGCCAGCAGGGCCCCGGGGGAGGGTAATGAAAAACTGTTTTTT. Translating gives CASRAPGEGNEKLFF.

The chain carries TRBV9 and TRBJ2-4; perhaps D is TRBD1 or TRBD2 (7 bases each). Germline lookup yields CDR1 SGDLS and CDR2 YYNGEE. Deletions cut 4 bases from V and 2 bases from J, with 13 bases between. This CDR3 spans 15 amino acids. This CDR3 reads CASSRQGGSKNIQYF. Written as DNA, the CDR3 is TGTGCCAGCAGCCGACAGGGAGGGTCCAAAAACATTCAGTACTTC.

The V call is TRBV12-5, the J call TRBJ2-5; a possible D gene is TRBD1 (5 bases). Germline assignment: CDR1 LGHNT and CDR2 FRNRAP. The CDR3 is 13 amino acids. The CDR3 is CASTRLGEETQYF. CDR3 DNA: TGTGCCAGCACCCGGCTAGGGGAAGAGACCCAGTACTTC.

V gene TRBV19 combines with J gene TRBJ1-1; maybe TRBD1 (6 bases). The CDR3 is 17 amino acids. Germline CDR1 is LNHDA and CDR2 is SQIVND (reference sequence). The germline V and J ends were trimmed by 2 bases and 1 base, with 17 bases remaining between them. As DNA, the CDR3 is TGTGCCAGTAGTATACCCAACAGGGAGACGGGGAACACTGAAGCTTTCTTT. This codes for CASSIPNRETGNTEAFF.

The chain uses TRBV30 and TRBJ1-1; no clear D gene. The CDR3 covers 13 residues. Trimming pared 3 bases from V and 0 bases from J, leaving 8 bases between. Germline CDR1 reads GTSNPN; CDR2 reads SVGIG (reference sequence). CDR3 in DNA: TGTGCCTGGAGGACCGCGGTGAACACTGAAGCTTTCTTT. The encoded protein is CAWRTAVNTEAFF.

The V and J genes are TRBV5-1 and TRBJ1-2, with D unresolved. This CDR3 is built from 16 residues. Trimming took off 3 bases at V and 2 bases at J, with 17 bases between the two ends. In germline, CDR1 is SGHRS, CDR2 YFSETQ. The CDR3 nucleotides are TGCGCCAGCAGCTCGTCAGCCGGGATTGAGAACTATGGCTACACCTTC. Amino acids: CASSSSAGIENYGYTF.

The gene calls are TRBV9 and TRBJ2-7, with D perhaps TRBD1 or TRBD2 (6 bases each). In germline, CDR1 is SGDLS, CDR2 YYNGEE. The V end was cut by 4 bases, the J end by 3 bases, with 14 bases between. This CDR3 region has 14 residues. CDR3 coding DNA: TGTGCCAGCAGCTTAAGGGGGGCTCTCTACGAGCAGTACTTC. The encoded protein is CASSLRGALYEQYF.